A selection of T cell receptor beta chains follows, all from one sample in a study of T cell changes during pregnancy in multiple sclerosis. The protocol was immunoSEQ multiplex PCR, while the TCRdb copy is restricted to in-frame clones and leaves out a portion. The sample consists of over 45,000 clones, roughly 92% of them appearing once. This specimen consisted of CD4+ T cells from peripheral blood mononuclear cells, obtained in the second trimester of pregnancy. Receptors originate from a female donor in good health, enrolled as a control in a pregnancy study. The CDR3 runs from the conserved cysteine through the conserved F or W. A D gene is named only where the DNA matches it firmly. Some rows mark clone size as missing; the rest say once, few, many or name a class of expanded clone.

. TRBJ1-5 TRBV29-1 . CSVEVQGSNQPQHF TGCAGCGTTGAAGTACAGGGCAGCAATCAGCCCCAGCATTTT
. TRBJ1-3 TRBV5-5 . CASSPRGDSGNTIYF TGTGCCAGCAGTCCTCGAGGTGACTCTGGAAACACCATATATTTT
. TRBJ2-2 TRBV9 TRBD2 CASSASGLVAPLTGELFF TGTGCCAGCAGCGCTTCGGGACTAGTGGCACCCTTAACCGGGGAGCTGTTTTTT
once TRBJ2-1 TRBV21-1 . CASSEGENFF TGTGCCAGCAGCGAGGGAGAGAATTTCTTC
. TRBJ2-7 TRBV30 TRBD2 CAWNPGLANEQYF TGTGCCTGGAACCCGGGACTAGCGAACGAGCAGTACTTC
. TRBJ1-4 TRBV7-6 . CASSPLLREKLFF TGTGCCAGCAGCCCCCTTCTGCGGGAAAAACTGTTTTTT
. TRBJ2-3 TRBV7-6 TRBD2 CASSSTQAGSDTQYF TGTGCCAGCAGCTCCACCCAAGCGGGGTCAGATACGCAGTATTTT
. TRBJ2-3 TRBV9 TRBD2 CASTRTSGSRTDTQYF TGTGCCAGCACCCGGACTAGCGGGAGTCGCACAGATACGCAGTATTTT
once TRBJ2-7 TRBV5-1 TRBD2 CASSLRDYSYEQYF TGCGCCAGCAGCCTCCGGGACTACTCCTACGAGCAGTACTTC
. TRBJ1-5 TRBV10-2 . CASSESERGSEPQHF TGCGCCAGCAGTGAGTCGGAGCGGGGTTCGGAGCCCCAGCATTTT
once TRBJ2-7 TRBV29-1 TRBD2 CSVVRASGRAGEEQYF TGCAGCGTTGTCAGGGCTAGCGGGAGGGCCGGGGAAGAGCAGTACTTC
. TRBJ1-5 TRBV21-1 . CASSVRDSVQPQHF TGTGCCAGCAGCGTACGGGACTCGGTTCAGCCCCAGCATTTT
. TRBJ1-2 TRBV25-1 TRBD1 CASSDGTGRKYGYTF TGTGCCAGCAGTGACGGGACAGGGAGGAAGTATGGCTACACCTTC
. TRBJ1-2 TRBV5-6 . CASSPQWSLLFMGRGYTF TGTGCCAGCAGCCCTCAATGGAGCCTCCTTTTCATGGGTCGGGGCTACACCTTC
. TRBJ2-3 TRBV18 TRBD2 CASSPRTSGGTDTQYF TGTGCCAGCTCACCACGGACTAGCGGAGGCACAGATACGCAGTATTTT
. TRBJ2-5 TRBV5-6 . CASSYRRSRETQYF TGTGCCAGCAGTTATCGGAGGTCTAGAGAGACCCAGTACTTC
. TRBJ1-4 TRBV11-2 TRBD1 CASSRDRDGKLFF TGTGCCAGCAGCCGAGACAGGGATGGAAAACTGTTTTTT
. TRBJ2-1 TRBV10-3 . CAISALEYNEQFF TGTGCCATCAGTGCACTAGAATACAATGAGCAGTTCTTC
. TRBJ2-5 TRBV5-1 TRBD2 CASSLVLAGAQETQYF TGCGCCAGCAGCTTGGTGCTAGCGGGGGCGCAAGAGACCCAGTACTTC
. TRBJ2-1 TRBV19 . CASRPGIGNEQFF TGTGCCAGTAGACCAGGGATCGGGAATGAGCAGTTCTTC
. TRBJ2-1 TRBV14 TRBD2 CASSRLAGGGEQFF TGTGCCAGCAGCCGATTAGCGGGGGGAGGTGAGCAGTTCTTC
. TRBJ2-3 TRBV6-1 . CASGRGRGSDTQYF TGTGCCAGCGGACGAGGCAGGGGATCAGATACGCAGTATTTT
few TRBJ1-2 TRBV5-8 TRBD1 CASSPTGGRYGYTF TGTGCCAGCAGCCCGACAGGGGGCCGGTATGGCTACACCTTC
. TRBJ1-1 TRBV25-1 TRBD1 CASKETGMNTEAFF TGTGCCAGCAAAGAGACAGGGATGAACACTGAAGCTTTCTTT
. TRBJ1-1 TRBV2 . CASRGNTEAFF TGTGCCAGCCGGGGTAACACTGAAGCTTTCTTT
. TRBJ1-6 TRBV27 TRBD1 CASSFRQGNSPLHF TGTGCCAGCAGTTTCCGACAGGGGAATTCACCCCTCCACTTT
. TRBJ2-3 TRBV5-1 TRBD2 CASRELAGGGADTQYF TGCGCCAGCAGGGAACTAGCGGGAGGTGGCGCAGATACGCAGTATTTT
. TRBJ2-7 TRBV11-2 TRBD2 CASSMSGPSERGAYEQYF TGTGCCAGCAGCATGAGTGGGCCATCGGAGCGGGGGGCCTACGAGCAGTACTTC
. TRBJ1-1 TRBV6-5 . CASRKTVTGWTEAFF TGTGCCAGCAGAAAAACCGTGACAGGATGGACTGAAGCTTTCTTT
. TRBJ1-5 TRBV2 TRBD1 CASSPLQGGSNQPQHF TGTGCCAGCAGCCCGCTACAGGGGGGTAGCAATCAGCCCCAGCATTTT
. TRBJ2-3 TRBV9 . CASSVEGNAEDTQYF TGTGCCAGCAGCGTAGAGGGGAACGCCGAAGATACGCAGTATTTT
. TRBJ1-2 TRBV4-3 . CASSQDAGYYSGSIFGYTF TGCGCCAGCAGCCAAGATGCAGGGTACTACTCTGGATCAATATTCGGCTACACCTTC
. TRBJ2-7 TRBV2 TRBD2 CATGGTYEQYF TGTGCCACGGGGGGGACCTACGAGCAGTACTTC
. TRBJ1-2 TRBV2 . CASSEGQGLNGYTF TGTGCCAGCAGTGAAGGCCAGGGTTTGAATGGCTACACCTTC
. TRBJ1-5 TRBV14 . CASSQGEGLSQHF TGTGCCAGCAGCCAAGGGGAGGGTTTATCCCAGCATTTT
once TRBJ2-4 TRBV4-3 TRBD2 CASSPLGLAVLAKNIQYF TGCGCCAGCAGCCCCCTGGGGCTAGCGGTATTAGCCAAAAACATTCAGTACTTC
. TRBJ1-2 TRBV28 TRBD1 CASSSRDRVRYGYTF TGTGCCAGCAGTTCCCGGGACAGGGTGAGATATGGCTACACCTTC
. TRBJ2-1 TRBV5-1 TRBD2 CASSRTWGSGGRGSSNEQFF TGCGCCAGCAGCCGGACGTGGGGTAGCGGGGGAAGAGGGTCGTCCAATGAGCAGTTCTTC
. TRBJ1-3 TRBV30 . CAWLRVGNTIYF TGTGCCTGGCTGAGGGTTGGAAACACCATATATTTT
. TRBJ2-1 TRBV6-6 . CASSSAGHEQFF TGTGCCAGCAGTTCCGCGGGGCATGAGCAGTTCTTC
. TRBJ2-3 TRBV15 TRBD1 CATSTGQGRPDTQYF TGTGCCACCAGCACGGGACAGGGGAGGCCGGATACGCAGTATTTT
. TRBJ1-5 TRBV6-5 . CASSYAPRGQPQHF TGTGCCAGCAGTTATGCCCCCAGGGGCCAGCCCCAGCATTTT
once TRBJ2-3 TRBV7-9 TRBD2 CASSLISRREGITDTQYF TGTGCCAGCAGCTTAATTTCTCGGCGGGAGGGCATCACAGATACGCAGTATTTT
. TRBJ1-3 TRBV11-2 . CASSQIGNTIYF TGTGCCAGCAGCCAGATTGGAAACACCATATATTTT
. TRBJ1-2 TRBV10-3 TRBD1 CAIKGDSLNYGYTF TGTGCCATCAAGGGGGACAGTCTGAACTATGGCTACACCTTC
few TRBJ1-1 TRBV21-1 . CASSTREGQGMNTEAFF TGTGCCAGCAGCACCAGGGAGGGACAGGGCATGAACACTGAAGCTTTCTTT
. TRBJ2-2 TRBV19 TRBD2 CASSFPGGRRPGELFF TGTGCCAGTAGTTTCCCTGGCGGGAGGCGTCCCGGGGAGCTGTTTTTT